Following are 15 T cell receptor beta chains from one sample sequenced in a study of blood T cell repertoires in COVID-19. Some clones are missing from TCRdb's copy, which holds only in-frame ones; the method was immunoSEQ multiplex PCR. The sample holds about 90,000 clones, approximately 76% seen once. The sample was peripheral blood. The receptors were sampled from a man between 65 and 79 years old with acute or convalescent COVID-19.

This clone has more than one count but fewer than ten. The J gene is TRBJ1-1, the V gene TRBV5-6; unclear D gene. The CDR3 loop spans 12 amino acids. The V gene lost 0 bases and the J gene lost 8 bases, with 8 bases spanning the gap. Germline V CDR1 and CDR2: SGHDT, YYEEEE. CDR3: CASSLGTDEAFF. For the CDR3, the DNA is TGTGCCAGCAGCTTGGGCACAGACGAAGCTTTCTTT. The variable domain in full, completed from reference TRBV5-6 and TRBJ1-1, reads DAGVTQSPTHLIKTRGQQVTLRCSPKSGHDTVSWYQQALGQGPQFIFQYYEEEERQRGNFPDRFSGHQFPNYSSELNVNALLLGDSALYLCASSLGTDEAFFGQGTRLTVV.

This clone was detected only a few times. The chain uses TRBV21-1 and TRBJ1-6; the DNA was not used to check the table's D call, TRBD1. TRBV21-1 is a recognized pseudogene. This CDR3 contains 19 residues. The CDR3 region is CASSQRRGQGPNRASPLHF. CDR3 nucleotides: TGTGCCAGCAGCCAACGACGGGGACAGGGGCCTAATCGGGCATCACCCCTCCACTTT.

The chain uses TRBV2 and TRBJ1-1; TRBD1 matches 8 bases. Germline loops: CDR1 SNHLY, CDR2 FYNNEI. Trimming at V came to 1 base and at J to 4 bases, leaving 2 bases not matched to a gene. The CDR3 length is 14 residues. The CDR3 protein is CASSEVTGGTEAFF. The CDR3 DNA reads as TGTGCCAGCAGTGAAGTCACAGGGGGCACTGAAGCTTTCTTT.

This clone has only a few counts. The CDR3 nucleotides read TGCAGCGTTCGAAACGCAGGGATAATGAACACTGAAGCTTTCTTT. It encodes CSVRNAGIMNTEAFF. The chain recombines TRBV29-1 with TRBJ1-1; a possible D gene is TRBD1 (5 bases). Trimming cost V 5 bases and J 0 bases, with 16 bases left between them. Per germline, CDR1 SQVTM and CDR2 ANQGSEA. CDR3 size: 15 residues.

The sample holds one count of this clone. The CDR3 loop is CASSPWSGSWEQYF. Written as DNA, the CDR3 is TGTGCCAGCAGCCCATGGAGCGGGAGCTGGGAGCAGTACTTC. The chain couples TRBV7-6 to TRBJ2-7; 8 bases are a match to TRBD2. CDR1 and CDR2 (germline): SGHVS, FNYEAQ. With 5 bases clipped from V and 7 bases from J, the junction kept 10 bases outside the gene matches. The CDR3 length is 14 residues.

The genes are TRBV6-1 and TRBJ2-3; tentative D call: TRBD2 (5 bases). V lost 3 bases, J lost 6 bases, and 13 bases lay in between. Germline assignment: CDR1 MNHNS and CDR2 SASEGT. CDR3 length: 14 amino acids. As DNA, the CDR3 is TGTGCCAGCAGTGACCGGGAAGGAGTGGATACGCAGTATTTT. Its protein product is CASSDREGVDTQYF.

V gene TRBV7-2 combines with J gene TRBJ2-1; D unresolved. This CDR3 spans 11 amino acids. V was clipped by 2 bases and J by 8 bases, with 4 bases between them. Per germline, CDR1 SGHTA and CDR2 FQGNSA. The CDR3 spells CASSLIYEQFF. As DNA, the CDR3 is TGTGCCAGCAGCTTAATCTATGAGCAGTTCTTC.

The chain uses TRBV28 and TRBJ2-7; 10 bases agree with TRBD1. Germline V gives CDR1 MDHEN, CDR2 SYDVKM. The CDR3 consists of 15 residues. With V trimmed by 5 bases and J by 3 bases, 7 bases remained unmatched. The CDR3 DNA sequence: TGTGCCAGCAGTACTTCCGGGACAGGGGTCTACGAGCAGTACTTC. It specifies CASSTSGTGVYEQYF.

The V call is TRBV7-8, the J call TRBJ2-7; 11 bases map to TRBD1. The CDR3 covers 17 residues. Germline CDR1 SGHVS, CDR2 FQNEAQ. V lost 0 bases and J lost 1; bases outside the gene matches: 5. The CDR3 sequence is CASSLAKGQGDSYEQYV. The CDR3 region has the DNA TGTGCCAGCAGCTTAGCGAAGGGACAGGGGGATTCCTACGAGCAGTACGTC.

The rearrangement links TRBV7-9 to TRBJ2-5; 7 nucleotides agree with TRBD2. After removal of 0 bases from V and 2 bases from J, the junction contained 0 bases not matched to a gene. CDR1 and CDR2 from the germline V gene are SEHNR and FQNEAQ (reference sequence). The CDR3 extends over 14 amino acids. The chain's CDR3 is CASSLAGGQETQYF. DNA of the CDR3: TGTGCCAGCAGCTTAGCGGGGGGGCAAGAGACCCAGTACTTC.

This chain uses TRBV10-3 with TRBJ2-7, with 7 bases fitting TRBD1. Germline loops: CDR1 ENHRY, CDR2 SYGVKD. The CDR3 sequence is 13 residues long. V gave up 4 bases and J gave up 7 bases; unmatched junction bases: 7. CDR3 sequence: CAISAGTAGEQYV. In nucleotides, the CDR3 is TGTGCCATCAGTGCCGGGACAGCCGGTGAGCAGTACGTC.

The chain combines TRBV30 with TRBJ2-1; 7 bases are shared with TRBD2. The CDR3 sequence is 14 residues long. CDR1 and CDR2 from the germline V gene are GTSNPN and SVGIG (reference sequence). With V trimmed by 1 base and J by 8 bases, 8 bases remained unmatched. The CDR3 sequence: CAWSGPGRVDEQFF. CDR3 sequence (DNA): TGTGCCTGGAGTGGGCCAGGGAGGGTAGATGAGCAGTTCTTC.

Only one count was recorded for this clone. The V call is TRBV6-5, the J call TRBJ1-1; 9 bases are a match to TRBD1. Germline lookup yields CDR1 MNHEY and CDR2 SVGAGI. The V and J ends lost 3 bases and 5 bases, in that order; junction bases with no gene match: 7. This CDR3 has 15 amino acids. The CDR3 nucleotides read TGTGCCAGCAGTTATGGACAGGGGCTGGGTACTGAAGCTTTCTTT. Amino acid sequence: CASSYGQGLGTEAFF.

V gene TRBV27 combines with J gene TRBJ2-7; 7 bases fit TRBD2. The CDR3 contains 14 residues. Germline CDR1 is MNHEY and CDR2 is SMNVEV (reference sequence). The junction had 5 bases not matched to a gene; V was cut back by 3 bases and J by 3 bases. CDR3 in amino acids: CASSFGTTFYEQYF. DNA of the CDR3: TGTGCCAGCAGTTTCGGGACTACTTTCTACGAGCAGTACTTC.

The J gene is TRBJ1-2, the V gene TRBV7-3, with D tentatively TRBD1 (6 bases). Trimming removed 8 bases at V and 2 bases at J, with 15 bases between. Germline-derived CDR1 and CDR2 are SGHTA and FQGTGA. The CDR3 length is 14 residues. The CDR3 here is CASGTGNQNYGYTF. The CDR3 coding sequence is TGTGCCAGCGGTACAGGGAATCAGAACTATGGCTACACCTTC.